Below, one T cell receptor (beta chain) is given with its context. Its specificity is unknown. These data come from a study of shared clonotypes between healthy human individuals. Whole-study context: Per donor, three plates held CD4 naive cells, three held CD4 memory, two held CD8 naive and one held CD8 memory. Overall study findings and caveats: Of the naive CD4 clonotypes, about 5.4% were shared across a handful of donors.

The table came from immunoSEQ multiplex PCR; TCRdb's copy has only in-frame clones and leaves some out. The sample includes approximately 1.1 million clones, about 84% of them seen just once. A CD45RA+ naive subset and a CD45RA-negative memory subset were split from CD4+ cells. What was sequenced was memory CD4+ T cells from PBMCs. The subset is: CD45RA-negative fraction. The sequence was collected from a man between 18 and 35 years old in good health. Some clones in this sample may be carry-over from other donors' samples.

The CDR3 DNA follows: TGCGCCAGCAGCCCAGCTCAGGGTTGGGGCTCCTACAGCACAGATACGCAGTATTTT. Its protein is CASSPAQGWGSYSTDTQYF. The chain employs TRBV5-1 and TRBJ2-3; the D gene is possibly TRBD1 (5 bases). Germline V gives CDR1 SGHRS, CDR2 YFSETQ. There are 19 residues in the CDR3. V lost 4 bases and J 0 bases, leaving 24 bases between the germline ends.